These 16 T cell receptor beta chains were sequenced from one sample in a study of blood T cell repertoires in COVID-19. Assay: immunoSEQ multiplex PCR; the TCRdb copy retains only in-frame clones and omits some. The sample lists about 340,000 clones, around four fifths occurring once. Sequenced sample: peripheral blood. Receptors originate from a man aged 30 to 39 with active or convalescent COVID-19.

The chain combines TRBV21-1 with TRBJ1-2; the table gives TRBD1 as D, unverified against the DNA. TRBV21-1 is tagged as a pseudogene. The CDR3 length is 13 residues. The CDR3 DNA reads TGTGCCAGCAGAAACGGGACAGGGAGGGGCTACACCTTC. Its translation is CASRNGTGRGYTF.

The count of this clone is one. The gene calls are TRBV7-9 and TRBJ1-6; D might be TRBD1 (5 bases). This CDR3 contains 15 residues. Germline V gene sequence: CDR1 SEHNR, CDR2 FQNEAQ (reference sequence). V lost 4 bases, J lost 8 bases, and 15 bases lay in between. The CDR3, as DNA: TGTGCCAGCAGCTCCTTGGGGGGGTTTGATTCACCCCTCCACTTT. Encoded protein: CASSSLGGFDSPLHF.

This clone is a singleton in its sample. V gene TRBV11-3 combines with J gene TRBJ2-1, with 13 bases lining up with TRBD2. CDR3 size: 15 residues. Germline V gene data show CDR1 as SGHNT and CDR2 as YENEEA. V dropped 5 bases and J dropped 5; count of bases not matched to a gene: 3. Written as DNA, the CDR3 is TGTGCCAGCAGCCTCGGGACTAGCGGGAACAATGAGCAGTTCTTC. This codes for CASSLGTSGNNEQFF.

The chain couples TRBV11-2 to TRBJ2-7, with D hard to call. V lost 4 bases to trimming and J lost 3 bases, with 10 bases between them. Germline CDR1 SGHAT, CDR2 FQNNGV. The CDR3 spans 13 residues. The CDR3 DNA sequence: TGTGCCAGCAGCTCCATCAGGCGCTACGAGCAGTACTTC. It specifies CASSSIRRYEQYF.

The chain couples TRBV6-5 to TRBJ1-5; possible D gene TRBD1, 5 bases. V lost 2 bases and J 6 bases, leaving 11 bases between the germline ends. Germline CDR1 reads MNHEY; CDR2 reads SVGAGI. This CDR3 has 14 residues. CDR3 loop: CASSYVAGRQPQHF. In DNA, the CDR3 is TGTGCCAGCAGTTACGTAGCGGGACGTCAGCCCCAGCATTTT.

The rearrangement links TRBV7-6 to TRBJ2-2; 7 bases map to TRBD1. V dropped 5 bases and J dropped 5; count of bases not matched to a gene: 5. The CDR3 spans 14 residues. Germline loops: CDR1 SGHVS, CDR2 FNYEAQ. For the CDR3, the DNA is TGTGCCAGCAGCGCCCGACAGGGAACCGGGGAGCTGTTTTTT. Translation gives CASSARQGTGELFF.

This clone was observed a handful of times. This chain connects TRBV27 to TRBJ1-5; D might be TRBD1 (5 bases). V gave up 1 base and J gave up 7 bases, with 8 bases separating them. CDR1 and CDR2 (germline): MNHEY, SMNVEV (reference sequence). The CDR3 loop spans 13 amino acids. The CDR3 coding sequence is TGTGCCAGCAGTTTATTGGGGGGGCAGCCCCAGCATTTT. Its protein is CASSLLGGQPQHF.

This chain joins TRBV19 and TRBJ1-6, with a tentative D call TRBD1 (5 bases). The germline V gene has CDR1 LNHDA and CDR2 SQIVND (reference sequence). CDR3 length: 14 residues. The V end was cut by 3 bases, the J end by 9 bases, with 12 bases between. CDR3 sequence reads: CASSMGGLSSPLHF. For the CDR3, the DNA is TGTGCCAGTAGTATGGGGGGATTGTCTTCACCCCTCCACTTT.

The rearrangement links TRBV21-1 to TRBJ2-5; TRBD1 was called by the table and not checked on the DNA. TRBV21-1 is termed a pseudogene. The CDR3 consists of 16 residues. The CDR3 sequence is CASSKAGTGGVGTQYF. The CDR3 coding sequence is TGTGCCAGCAGCAAAGCTGGGACAGGGGGTGTAGGGACCCAGTACTTC.

This clone turned up a few times. The rearrangement uses TRBV5-1 and TRBJ1-3, with a tentative D call TRBD1 (5 bases). This CDR3 is built from 12 residues. Germline V gives CDR1 SGHRS, CDR2 YFSETQ. Between the trimmed V and J ends, which lost 2 bases and 9 bases, there was a span of 9 bases. In nucleotides, the CDR3 is TGCGCCAGCAGCTTTCTGGGGGGCACCATATATTTT. Encoded protein: CASSFLGGTIYF. Looking up the rest from reference TRBV5-1 and TRBJ1-3 gives the full variable domain: KAGVTQTPRYLIKTRGQQVTLSCSPISGHRSVSWYQQTPGQGLQFLFEYFSETQRNKGNFPGRFSGRQFSNSRSEMNVSTLELGDSALYLCASSFLGGTIYFGEGSWLTVV.

V gene TRBV27 combines with J gene TRBJ1-6; D might be TRBD1 (5 bases). Germline CDR1 is MNHEY and CDR2 is SMNVEV (reference sequence). Between the trimmed V and J ends, which lost 3 bases and 6 bases, there was a span of 9 bases. The CDR3 contains 14 residues. The CDR3 loop is CASSFDRSNSPLHF. The CDR3 DNA reads as TGTGCCAGCAGTTTCGACAGATCTAATTCACCCCTCCACTTT.

Of note for this clone: Other DNA sequences in the same sample also yield this CDR3. V gene TRBV4-3 combines with J gene TRBJ2-3; 9 bases agree with TRBD2. This CDR3 comprises 15 residues. Trimming at V came to 3 bases and at J to 3 bases, leaving 4 bases not matched to a gene. The germline gives CDR1 LGHNA, CDR2 YSLEER. The CDR3 is CASSQGSGRTDTQYF. The CDR3, as DNA: TGCGCCAGCAGCCAGGGTAGCGGGAGAACAGATACGCAGTATTTT.

The rearrangement uses TRBV29-1 and TRBJ1-1; unclear D gene. The germline V gene has CDR1 SQVTM and CDR2 ANQGSEA. The CDR3 spans 15 residues. V was clipped by 3 bases and J by 0 bases, with 14 bases between them. Written as DNA, the CDR3 is TGCAGCGTTGACAGATCTTGGTCCCTGAACACTGAAGCTTTCTTT. Translating gives CSVDRSWSLNTEAFF.

This clone was counted a few times. This sequence joins TRBV29-1 and TRBJ2-1; tentative D call: TRBD2 (6 bases). This CDR3 is 17 amino acids long. CDR1 SQVTM and CDR2 ANQGSEA come from the germline V gene. V lost 4 bases and J 7 bases, leaving 26 bases between the germline ends. Here the CDR3 reads CSVVGTPGSKKKNEQFF. CDR3 coding DNA: TGCAGCGTTGTAGGCACACCCGGGAGTAAGAAGAAAAATGAGCAGTTCTTC.

The chain links TRBV20-1 to TRBJ1-2; D gene uncertain. The CDR3 is 13 residues long. V was cut by 3 bases and J by 8 bases, with 16 bases left in between. Germline CDR1 is DFQATT and CDR2 is SNEGSKA (reference sequence). The CDR3 loop is CSASREAGWGYTF. The CDR3 DNA reads as TGCAGTGCTAGTCGCGAAGCGGGGTGGGGCTACACCTTC.

With respect to this clone: Other DNA sequences in the same sample also yield this CDR3. V gene TRBV9 combines with J gene TRBJ1-2, with D unresolved. CDR1 is SGDLS and CDR2 is YYNGEE in the germline V gene. Deletions cut 0 bases from V and 2 bases from J, with 5 bases between. This CDR3 is 13 amino acids long. The CDR3 loop is CASSVDSNYGYTF. CDR3 DNA sequence: TGTGCCAGCAGCGTAGACAGCAACTATGGCTACACCTTC. Complete variable domain (other parts from reference TRBV9 and TRBJ1-2): DSGVTQTPKHLITATGQRVTLRCSPRSGDLSVYWYQQSLDQGLQFLIQYYNGEERAKGNILERFSAQQFPDLHSELNLSSLELGDSALYFCASSVDSNYGYTFGSGTRLTVV.